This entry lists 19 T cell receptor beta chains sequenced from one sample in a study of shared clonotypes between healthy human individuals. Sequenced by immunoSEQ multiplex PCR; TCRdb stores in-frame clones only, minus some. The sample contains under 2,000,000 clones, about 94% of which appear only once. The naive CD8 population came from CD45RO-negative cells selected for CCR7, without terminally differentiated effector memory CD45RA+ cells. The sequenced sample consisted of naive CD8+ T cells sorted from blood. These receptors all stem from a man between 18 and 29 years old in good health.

The CDR3 DNA is TGTGCCAGCGGGACCCAGGGGGACTACGAGCAGTACTTC. The encoded protein is CASGTQGDYEQYF. J is TRBJ2-7 and V is TRBV27, with TRBD1 identical over 7 bases. CDR3 size: 13 residues. The junction had 7 bases not matched to a gene; V was cut back by 8 bases and J by 3 bases. Germline values: CDR1 MNHEY, CDR2 SMNVEV (reference sequence).

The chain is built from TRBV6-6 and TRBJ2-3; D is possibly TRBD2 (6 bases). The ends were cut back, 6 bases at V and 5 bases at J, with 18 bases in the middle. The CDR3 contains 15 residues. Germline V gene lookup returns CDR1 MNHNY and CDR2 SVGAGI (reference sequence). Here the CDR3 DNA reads TGTGCCAGCAGCCCTGGGACTTCCGCGGGAGATACGCAGTATTTT. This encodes CASSPGTSAGDTQYF.

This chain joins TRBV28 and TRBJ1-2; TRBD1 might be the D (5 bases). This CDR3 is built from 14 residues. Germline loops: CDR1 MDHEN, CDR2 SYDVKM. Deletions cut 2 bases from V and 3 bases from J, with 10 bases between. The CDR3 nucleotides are TGTGCCAGCAGTTTAAGGGCCAGGGACTATGGCTACACCTTC. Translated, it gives CASSLRARDYGYTF.

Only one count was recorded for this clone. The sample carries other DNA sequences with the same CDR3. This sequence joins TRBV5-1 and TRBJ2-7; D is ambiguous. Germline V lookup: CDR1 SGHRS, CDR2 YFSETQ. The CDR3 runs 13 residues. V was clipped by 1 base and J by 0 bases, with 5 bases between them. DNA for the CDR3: TGCGCCAGCAGCTTGCAGGTCTCCTACGAGCAGTACTTC. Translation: CASSLQVSYEQYF.

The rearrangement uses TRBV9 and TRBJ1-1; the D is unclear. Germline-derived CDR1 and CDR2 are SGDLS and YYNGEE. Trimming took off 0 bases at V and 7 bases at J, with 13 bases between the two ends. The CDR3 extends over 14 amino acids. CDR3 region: CASSVGSVLGEAFF. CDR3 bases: TGTGCCAGCAGCGTAGGGTCGGTCCTGGGTGAAGCTTTCTTT.

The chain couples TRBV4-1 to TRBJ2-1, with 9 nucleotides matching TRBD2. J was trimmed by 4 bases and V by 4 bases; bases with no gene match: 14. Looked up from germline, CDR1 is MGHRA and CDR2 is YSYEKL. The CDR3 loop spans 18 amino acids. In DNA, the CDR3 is TGCGCCAGCAGCCCTCCAGGTTCCGGACTAGCGATATACAATGAGCAGTTCTTC. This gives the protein CASSPPGSGLAIYNEQFF.

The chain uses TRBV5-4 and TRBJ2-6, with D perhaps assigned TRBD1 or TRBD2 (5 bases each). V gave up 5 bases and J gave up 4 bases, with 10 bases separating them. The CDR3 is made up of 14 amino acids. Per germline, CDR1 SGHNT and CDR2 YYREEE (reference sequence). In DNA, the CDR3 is TGTGCCAGCAGGGCTGGGGACGGGGCCAACGTCCTGACTTTC. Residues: CASRAGDGANVLTF.

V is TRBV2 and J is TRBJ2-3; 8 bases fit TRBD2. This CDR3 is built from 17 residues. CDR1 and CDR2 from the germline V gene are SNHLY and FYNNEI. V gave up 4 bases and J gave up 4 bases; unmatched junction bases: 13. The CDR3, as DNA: TGTGCCAGCAGTGCTCTCCCGGCGGGGGGTTACGCAGATACGCAGTATTTT. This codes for CASSALPAGGYADTQYF.

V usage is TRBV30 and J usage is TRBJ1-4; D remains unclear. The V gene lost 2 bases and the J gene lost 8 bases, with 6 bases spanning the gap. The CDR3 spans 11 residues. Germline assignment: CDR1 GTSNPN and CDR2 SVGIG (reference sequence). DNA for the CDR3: TGTGCCTGGAGTTTCTCGGAAAAACTGTTTTTT. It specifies CAWSFSEKLFF.

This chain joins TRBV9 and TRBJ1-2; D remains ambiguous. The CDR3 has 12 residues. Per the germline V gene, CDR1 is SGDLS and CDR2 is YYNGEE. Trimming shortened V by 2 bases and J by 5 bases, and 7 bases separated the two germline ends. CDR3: CASSVPAYGYTF. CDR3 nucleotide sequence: TGTGCCAGCAGCGTGCCTGCTTATGGCTACACCTTC.

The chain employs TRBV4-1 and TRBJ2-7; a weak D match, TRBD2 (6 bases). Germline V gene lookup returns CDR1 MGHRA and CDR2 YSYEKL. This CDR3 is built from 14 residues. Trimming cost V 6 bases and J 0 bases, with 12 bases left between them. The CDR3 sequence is CASRLASGSYEQYF. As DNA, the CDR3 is TGCGCCAGCAGGCTAGCGAGCGGCTCCTACGAGCAGTACTTC.

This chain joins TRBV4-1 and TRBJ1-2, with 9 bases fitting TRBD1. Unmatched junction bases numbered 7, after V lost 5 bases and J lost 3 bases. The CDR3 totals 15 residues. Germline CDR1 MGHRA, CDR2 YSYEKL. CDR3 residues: CASSSRQGDYYGYTF. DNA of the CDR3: TGCGCCAGCAGCTCGAGACAGGGGGATTACTATGGCTACACCTTC.

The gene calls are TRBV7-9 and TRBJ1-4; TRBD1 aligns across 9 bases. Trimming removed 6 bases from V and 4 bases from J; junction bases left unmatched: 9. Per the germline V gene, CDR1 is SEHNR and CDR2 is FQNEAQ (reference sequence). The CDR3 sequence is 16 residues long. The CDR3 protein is CASRELPGQGNEKLFF. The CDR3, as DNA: TGTGCCAGCAGAGAACTACCGGGACAGGGTAATGAAAAACTGTTTTTT.

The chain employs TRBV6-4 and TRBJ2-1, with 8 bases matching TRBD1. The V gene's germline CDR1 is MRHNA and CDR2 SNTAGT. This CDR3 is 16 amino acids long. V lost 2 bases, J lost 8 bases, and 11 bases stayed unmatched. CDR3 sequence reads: CASSDGWTGSGDEQFF. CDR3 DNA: TGTGCCAGCAGTGACGGGTGGACAGGGAGTGGTGATGAGCAGTTCTTC.

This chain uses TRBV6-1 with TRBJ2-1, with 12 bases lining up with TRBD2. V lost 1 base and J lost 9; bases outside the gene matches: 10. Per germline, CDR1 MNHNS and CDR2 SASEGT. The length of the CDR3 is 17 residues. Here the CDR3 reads CASSEGDRLAGAFEQFF. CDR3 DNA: TGTGCCAGCAGTGAAGGGGATCGACTAGCGGGAGCATTTGAGCAGTTCTTC.

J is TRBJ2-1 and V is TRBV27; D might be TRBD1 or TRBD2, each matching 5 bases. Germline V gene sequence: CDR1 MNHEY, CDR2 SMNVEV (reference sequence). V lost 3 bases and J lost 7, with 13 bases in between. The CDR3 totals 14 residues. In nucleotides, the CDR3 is TGTGCCAGCAGTTTCGGGGCCGCGGAGAATGAGCAGTTCTTC. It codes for CASSFGAAENEQFF.

The CDR3 protein is CASSPRDGGYEQYF. For the CDR3, the DNA is TGCGCCAGCAGCCCTCGGGACGGTGGCTACGAGCAGTACTTC. J is TRBJ2-7 and V is TRBV4-1, with D perhaps being TRBD1 or TRBD2 (5 bases each). The CDR3 spans 14 residues. The germline V gene has CDR1 MGHRA and CDR2 YSYEKL. Trimming shortened V by 4 bases and J by 3 bases, and 13 bases separated the two germline ends.

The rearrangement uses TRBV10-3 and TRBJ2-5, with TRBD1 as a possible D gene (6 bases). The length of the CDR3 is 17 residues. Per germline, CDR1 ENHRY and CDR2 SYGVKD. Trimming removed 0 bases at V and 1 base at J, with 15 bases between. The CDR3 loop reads CAISESVDRSRQETQYF. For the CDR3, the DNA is TGTGCCATCAGTGAGTCAGTTGACAGGAGCCGCCAAGAGACCCAGTACTTC.

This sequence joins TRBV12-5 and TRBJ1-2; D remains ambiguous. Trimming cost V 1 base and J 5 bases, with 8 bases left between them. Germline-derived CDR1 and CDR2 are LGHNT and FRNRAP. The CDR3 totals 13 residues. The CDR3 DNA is TGTGCTAGTGGTTTGGGAAATTCGTATGGCTACACCTTC. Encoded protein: CASGLGNSYGYTF.